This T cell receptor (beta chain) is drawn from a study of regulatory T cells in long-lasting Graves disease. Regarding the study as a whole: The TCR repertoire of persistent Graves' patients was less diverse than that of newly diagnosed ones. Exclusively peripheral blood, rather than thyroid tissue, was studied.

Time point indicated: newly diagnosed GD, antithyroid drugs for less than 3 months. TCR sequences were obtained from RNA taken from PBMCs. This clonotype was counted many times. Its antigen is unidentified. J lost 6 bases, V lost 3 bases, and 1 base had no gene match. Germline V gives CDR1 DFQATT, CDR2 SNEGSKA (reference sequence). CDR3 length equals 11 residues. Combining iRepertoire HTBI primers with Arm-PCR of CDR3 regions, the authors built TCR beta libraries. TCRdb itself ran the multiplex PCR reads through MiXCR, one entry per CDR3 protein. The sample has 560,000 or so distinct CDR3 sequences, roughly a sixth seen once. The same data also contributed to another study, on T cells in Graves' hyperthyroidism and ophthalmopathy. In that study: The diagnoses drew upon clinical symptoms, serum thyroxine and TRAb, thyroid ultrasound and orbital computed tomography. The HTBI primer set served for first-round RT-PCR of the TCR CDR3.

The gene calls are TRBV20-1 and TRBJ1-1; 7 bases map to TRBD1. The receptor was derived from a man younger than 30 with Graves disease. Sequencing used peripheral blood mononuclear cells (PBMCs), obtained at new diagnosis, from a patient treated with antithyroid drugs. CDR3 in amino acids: CSASQGAEAFF. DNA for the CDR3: TGCAGTGCTAGTCAGGGGGCTGAAGCTTTCTTT.